The present TCR beta chain was sequenced within a study of OX40 agonist ivuxolimab in advanced cancers. Concerning this clone itself: The antigen remains unidentified.

The table came from immunoSEQ multiplex PCR; TCRdb's copy has only in-frame clones and leaves some out. The sample holds 70,000 or so clones, 80% to 90% seen once. Germline values: CDR1 SGHRS, CDR2 YFSETQ. V lost 6 bases and J 3 bases, leaving 15 bases between the germline ends. The CDR3 has 14 residues. Study-wide findings and caveats: The study observed clonal expansion of CD4+ and CD8+ blood T cells by week 6 at 0.1 to 3.0 mg/kg.

This chain uses TRBV5-1 with TRBJ2-5; the D gene could be TRBD1 or TRBD2 (5 bases each). This material consisted of CD4+ or CD8+ T cells sorted from blood, taken in a trial of the OX40 agonist ivuxolimab. This receptor was taken from an adult with an advanced solid tumor such as melanoma, head and neck, liver or kidney cancer. The CDR3 is CASNAQVSEETQYF. In nucleotides, the CDR3 is TGCGCCAGCAACGCACAGGTTAGCGAAGAGACCCAGTACTTC.